This is a list of T cell receptor beta chains from one sample in a study of T-cell memory formation after mild COVID-19. TCRdb called the 5' RACE reads again in MiXCR, with one record for every CDR3 protein. The repertoire holds a few hundred thousand distinct CDR3 sequences, with 8% to 9.5% as singletons. The sequenced material came from PBMCs or a T cell subset sorted from them (not recorded which). The receptors shown here come from a man between 18 and 35 years old who had mild COVID-19 (a few samples of this study predate the infection). Cell type and time point are not known. The CDR3 runs from the conserved cysteine through the conserved F or W. A D gene is named only where the DNA matches it firmly. The size field is filled for only some rows; it gives once, few, many or a size class.

.,TRBJ2-3,15,.,TRBV5-5,TGTGCCAGCCGCGGATCCCCATATGGGACAGATACGCAGTATTTT,CASRGSPYGTDTQYF
.,TRBJ2-2,13,.,TRBV9,TGTGCCAGCAGCGTAGGGGGCACCGGGGAGCTGTTTTTT,CASSVGGTGELFF
TRBD1,TRBJ1-3,18,.,TRBV7-2,TGTGCCAGCAGGACTCCAGGGGGGCCCAATTTCTCTGGAAACACCATATATTTT,CASRTPGGPNFSGNTIYF
.,TRBJ2-3,12,.,TRBV9,TGTGCCAGCAGCGTAGGGGGGGATACGCAGTATTTT,CASSVGGDTQYF
TRBD2,TRBJ2-2,20,few,TRBV24-1,TGTGCCACCAGTGATTTCTCGTTCGATCGGGGGGGGCCCCGGGCCGGGGAGCTGTTTTTT,CATSDFSFDRGGPRAGELFF
.,TRBJ2-3,14,few,TRBV18,TGTGCCAGCTCACCAAGCCGGGGCCCAGATACGCAGTATTTT,CASSPSRGPDTQYF
TRBD1,TRBJ1-2,14,.,TRBV6-2/TRBV6-3,TGTGCCAGCAGTTATCAGGGGGCGAACTATGGCTACACCTTC,CASSYQGANYGYTF
.,TRBJ2-5,16,.,TRBV6-5,TGTGCCAGCAGTTACTCGAAGACGCCCTATAGTCCGACCCAGTACTTC,CASSYSKTPYSPTQYF
.,TRBJ2-5,13,many,TRBV5-1,TGCGCCAGCAGACGGGCCCAACAAGAGACCCAGTACTTC,CASRRAQQETQYF
.,TRBJ1-4,13,.,TRBV7-3,TGTGCCAGCAGCTACCTGAATAATGAAAAACTGTTTTTT,CASSYLNNEKLFF
TRBD2,TRBJ2-1,15,.,TRBV12-3/TRBV12-4,TGTGCCAGCAGCCGGGGCGGGGGGCGCAACAATGAGCAGTTCTTC,CASSRGGGRNNEQFF
.,TRBJ2-3,15,few,TRBV5-1,TGCGCCAGCAGCCCGGTGCAGGCTTCCACAGATACGCAGTATTTT,CASSPVQASTDTQYF
.,TRBJ2-3,16,.,TRBV4-3,TGCGCCAGCAGCCAAGTCGGCAGCCGAACTCAGGATACGCAGTATTTT,CASSQVGSRTQDTQYF
.,TRBJ2-3,15,.,TRBV4-1,TGCGCCAGCAGCCGCCGCGGGGAGTTCAGAGATACGCAGTATTTT,CASSRRGEFRDTQYF
.,TRBJ2-1,13,few,TRBV7-2,TGTGCCAGCAAGTGGGGGCCTTCCAATGAGCAGTTCTTC,CASKWGPSNEQFF
.,TRBJ1-5,12,.,TRBV20-1,TGCAGTGCTAACAGCCCCAATCAGCCCCAGCATTTT,CSANSPNQPQHF
.,TRBJ1-1,13,many,TRBV5-1,TGCGCCAGCAGCTTGCAACGGAACACTGAAGCTTTCTTT,CASSLQRNTEAFF
.,TRBJ1-1,13,.,TRBV9,TGTGCCAGCAGCGTAGTAAGGGGCACTGAAGCTTTCTTT,CASSVVRGTEAFF
TRBD2,TRBJ2-3,12,few,TRBV19,TGTGCCACGGGCGGGAGGGCGGATACGCAGTATTTT,CATGGRADTQYF
.,TRBJ1-6,15,many,TRBV28,TGTGCCAGCAGTAGATCCGGGAATCGAAATTCACCCCTCCACTTT,CASSRSGNRNSPLHF
.,TRBJ2-2,16,.,TRBV12-3/TRBV12-4,TGTGCCAGCAGCTCCACCAGGGACCTTAACACCGGGGAGCTGTTTTTT,CASSSTRDLNTGELFF
TRBD2,TRBJ2-7,11,many,TRBV12-3/TRBV12-4,TGTGCCAGCTCGCCGGGGGGAGAGCAGTACTTC,CASSPGGEQYF
.,TRBJ1-5,14,few,TRBV12-3/TRBV12-4,TGTGCCAGCAGCCTGGGCCCTAGCAATCAGCCCCAGCATTTT,CASSLGPSNQPQHF
.,TRBJ1-2,13,many,TRBV6-1,TGTGCCAGCAGTGTGGGGGGGAACTATGGCTACACCTTC,CASSVGGNYGYTF
.,TRBJ1-6,15,.,TRBV5-1,TGCGCCAGCAGCTTGGTCCAGGGCTCTAATTCACCCCTCCACTTT,CASSLVQGSNSPLHF
.,TRBJ1-1,13,many,TRBV7-6,TGTGCCAGCAGCGCCCGTGGATTGCGCGAAGCTTTCTTT,CASSARGLREAFF
.,TRBJ2-3,17,few,TRBV4-2,TGTGCCAGCAGCCAAGTATTGCTAGGGGAGGCGAAAGATACGCAGTATTTT,CASSQVLLGEAKDTQYF
.,TRBJ2-5,13,.,TRBV5-1,TGCGCCAGCAGCTTGCGTGCTAAAGAGACCCAGTACTTC,CASSLRAKETQYF
.,TRBJ2-1,13,few,TRBV7-9,TGTGCCAGCAGCTTAAGTTTAAGGGATGAGCAGTTCTTC,CASSLSLRDEQFF
.,TRBJ1-2,13,few,TRBV7-2,TGTGCCAGCGAAAAGGGTTTGGATTATGGCTACACCTTC,CASEKGLDYGYTF
TRBD2,TRBJ2-1,16,many,TRBV7-9,TGTGCCAGCAGCTTAGCACTAGCGGGTTCCTACAATGAGCAGTTCTTC,CASSLALAGSYNEQFF
TRBD2,TRBJ2-1,19,.,TRBV4-3,TGCGCCAGCAGCCAAGAGTGGGCGGGGGGCTCTAGCTCCTACAATGAGCAGTTCTTC,CASSQEWAGGSSSYNEQFF
.,TRBJ2-3,13,few,TRBV7-3,TGTGCCAGCAGCCCTTTAGATGGGGATACGCAGTATTTT,CASSPLDGDTQYF
TRBD1,TRBJ2-7,19,few,TRBV7-9,TGTGCCAGCAGCCGGGGGATACAGGGGGGAGTACAGATGACCTACGAGCAGTACTTC,CASSRGIQGGVQMTYEQYF
.,TRBJ1-2,15,few,TRBV6-5,TGTGCCAGCAGTTACTCCCTACAGGATTCACGGGGCTACACCTTC,CASSYSLQDSRGYTF
TRBD1,TRBJ2-1,12,many,TRBV29-1,TGCAGCGTCGGACAGGCGAGGGGTGAGCAGTTCTTC,CSVGQARGEQFF
.,TRBJ2-1,17,.,TRBV4-3,TGCGCCAGCAGCCCCTTTCTCACAGCGAGCACTTACAATGAGCAGTTCTTC,CASSPFLTASTYNEQFF
.,TRBJ2-1,15,many,TRBV4-2,TGTGCCAGCAGCCTAACGAGGACAGTCTACAATGAGCAGTTCTTC,CASSLTRTVYNEQFF
.,TRBJ1-1,15,.,TRBV5-1,TGCGCCAGCAGCTTATTGAGCGAGGGTTCCACTGAAGCTTTCTTT,CASSLLSEGSTEAFF
TRBD2,TRBJ2-3,17,many,TRBV5-1,TGCGCCAGCAGCTTGGTGTCTAGCGGGGAGGCCACAGATACGCAGTATTTT,CASSLVSSGEATDTQYF
.,TRBJ2-2,11,.,TRBV20-1,TGCAGTGCTAGGAACGTCGGGGAGCTGTTTTTT,CSARNVGELFF
.,TRBJ1-2,15,few,TRBV9,TGTGCCAGCAGCCCGCACCAGGAGCCCCACTATGGCTACACCTTC,CASSPHQEPHYGYTF
TRBD1,TRBJ2-3,13,.,TRBV7-2,TGTGCCAGCAGCTTGGCAGGGACAGGGGCGCAGTATTTT,CASSLAGTGAQYF
.,TRBJ2-5,13,few,TRBV18,TGTGCCAGCTCACCACCGAGGTGGGAGACCCAGTACTTC,CASSPPRWETQYF
.,TRBJ2-3,16,.,TRBV5-8,TGTGCCAGCAGCTTGGGGGGGGACTTCAGCACAGATACGCAGTATTTT,CASSLGGDFSTDTQYF
TRBD1,TRBJ1-5,15,.,TRBV6-5,TGTGCCAGCAGATCGACAGGGGTTAGCAATCAGCCCCAGCATTTT,CASRSTGVSNQPQHF
TRBD1,TRBJ1-1,16,.,TRBV5-4,TGTGCCAGCAGCTCCACGACCCCGACAGGGGGGACTGAAGCTTTCTTT,CASSSTTPTGGTEAFF
.,TRBJ1-1,15,few,TRBV4-1,TGCGCCAGCAGCCAAGAGAACAGACTATTTGGTGAAGCTTTCTTT,CASSQENRLFGEAFF